The next 2 T cell receptor beta chains were all read from a single sample in a study of blood T cell repertoires in COVID-19. Measured with immunoSEQ multiplex PCR; TCRdb has only the in-frame clones, and not every one. The sample includes approximately 240,000 clones, approximately 83% of them seen just once. The sequenced sample consisted of peripheral blood. Receptors originate from a woman aged 55-70 years with acute or convalescent COVID-19.

CDR3 in DNA: TGTGCCTGGAGTACGGGTAGCGAGCAGTACTTC. It codes for CAWSTGSEQYF. V usage is TRBV30 and J usage is TRBJ2-7, with D unresolved. The CDR3 consists of 11 residues. Germline V CDR1 and CDR2: GTSNPN, SVGIG (reference sequence). V lost 2 bases to trimming and J lost 6 bases, with 8 bases between them. Complete variable domain (other parts from reference TRBV30 and TRBJ2-7): SQTIHQWPATLVQPVGSPLSLECTVEGTSNPNLYWYRQAAGRGLQLLFYSVGIGQISSEVPQNLSASRPQDRQFILSSKKLLLSDSGFYLCAWSTGSEQYFGPGTRLTVT.

The count of this clone is one. This chain joins TRBV4-3 and TRBJ1-4; 10 bases fit TRBD1. Germline V lookup: CDR1 LGHNA, CDR2 YSLEER. CDR3 length: 15 amino acids. J lost 5 bases, V lost 1 base, and 1 base had no gene match. CDR3 bases: TGCGCCAGCAGCCAAGGGGGACAGGGGAATGAAAAACTGTTTTTT. It yields the protein CASSQGGQGNEKLFF.